This entry is about one T cell receptor (beta chain). Its antigen is still unknown. The data were taken from a study of Tregs in tolerant kidney transplant recipients. Study information: Related graft donors supplied nonmyeloablative bone marrow transplants, and mixed chimerism was transient. Study results and limitations: Biological reproducibility was not directly addressed, but technical replication error appeared minimal.

The germline V gene has CDR1 LNHDA and CDR2 SQIVND (reference sequence). Trimming cost V 5 bases and J 5 bases, with 4 bases left between them. The CDR3 is 11 amino acids. Sequencing was performed with immunoSEQ multiplex PCR; in TCRdb, only in-frame clones are kept and a portion is missing. Of tens of thousands of clones in the sample, 93% were seen once. CD4+CD25+CD127- Tregs, CD4+CD25- non-Tregs, CD4 and CD8 cells were sorted. Sample: CD4+ T cells from blood, taken before the transplant. V gene TRBV19 combines with J gene TRBJ1-5; D is unresolved. This sequence was found in a human donor who received a combined kidney and bone marrow transplant. Here the CDR3 reads CASSHHQPQHF. DNA for the CDR3: TGTGCCAGTAGTCATCATCAGCCCCAGCATTTT.